Sequencing of this TCR beta chain was carried out in a study of shared T cell receptors in the human thymus. Profiling relied on immunoSEQ multiplex PCR, and the TCRdb table lists in-frame clones only, not all of them. The sample holds about 730,000 clones, 70% to 90% seen once. Trimming cost V 3 bases and J 2 bases; bases outside gene matches: 16. The CDR3 consists of 20 residues. This same sample was also taken into another study, of human thymus T cells. That paper states: Healthy Finnish infants having corrective surgery for congenital heart defects served as donors. Resections removed during corrective heart surgery provided the thymus tissue used.

The rearrangement joins TRBV5-3 to TRBJ2-5; 13 bases align to TRBD2. TRBV5-3 is noted as an ORF with a role that remains uncertain. The origin of this receptor is a girl in the first two years of life with a congenital heart defect. The sequenced material came from thymocytes. The DNA of the CDR3 is TGTGCCAGAAGCTCGACTAGCGGGGGGAAATCTTGGGGTGGGCAAGAGACCCAGTACTTC. Residues: CARSSTSGGKSWGGQETQYF.